This TCR beta chain appears in the sequencing data of a study of blood T cell repertoires in COVID-19. Whole-study context: Some COVID-19 samples were acute and others convalescent; all came from the United States, Italy and Spain.

Per the authors' pipeline: The assay estimated nucleated cells by amplifying reference gene primers. The method was immunoSEQ multiplex PCR; TCRdb's version includes in-frame clones alone and lacks a portion of them. From that table come the V and J calls and clone size; the DNA was used to work out D and trimming. The sample shows approximately 160,000 clones, around 81% of them seen only once. This CDR3 has 13 residues. V lost 6 bases to trimming and J lost 0 bases, with 6 bases between them. The germline gives CDR1 MNHEY, CDR2 SVGAGI. The sequenced sample was peripheral blood. The J gene is TRBJ2-1, the V gene TRBV6-5; D unresolved. The origin of this receptor is a man aged 55 to 69 with active or convalescent COVID-19. This chain's CDR3 is CASRLDSYNEQFF. The CDR3 region has the DNA TGTGCCAGCAGGTTAGACTCCTACAATGAGCAGTTCTTC.